Following are 20 T cell receptor beta chains from one sample sequenced in a study of T cells after yellow fever vaccination. TCRdb independently ran MiXCR on the 5' RACE reads; one entry per CDR3 protein. The repertoire holds 250,000 or so distinct CDR3 sequences, with about 3.9% as singletons. The source material was PBMCs, sampled 15 days after the yellow fever booster vaccination. These receptors were obtained from a man aged 18 to 30 who received the YFV17D yellow fever vaccine.

This clonotype was picked up many times. The chain recombines TRBV5-5 with TRBJ2-2; no firm D call. The CDR3 totals 13 residues. Per germline, CDR1 SGHKS and CDR2 YYEKEE (reference sequence). V was cut by 2 bases and J by 7 bases, with 9 bases left in between. CDR3 amino acids: CASSLMEFGELFF. CDR3 coding DNA: TGTGCCAGCAGCTTAATGGAGTTCGGGGAGCTGTTTTTT. The complete variable domain, with remaining parts taken from reference TRBV5-5 and TRBJ2-2, reads DAGVTQSPTHLIKTRGQQVTLRCSPISGHKSVSWYQQVLGQGPQFIFQYYEKEERGRGNFPDRFSARQFPNYSSELNVNALLLGDSALYLCASSLMEFGELFFGEGSRLTVL.

This clonotype was seen ten or more times. This chain uses TRBV6-5 with TRBJ2-1, with 8 bases that match TRBD1. Losses at the gene ends were 2 bases for V and 7 bases for J; bases not matched to a gene: 7. Germline CDR1 MNHEY, CDR2 SVGAGI. The CDR3 covers 15 residues. CDR3 sequence: CASSYAWTGTNEQFF. The CDR3, as DNA: TGTGCCAGCAGTTACGCTTGGACAGGGACTAATGAGCAGTTCTTC.

At least ten counts were recorded for this clonotype. The gene calls are TRBV7-6 and TRBJ2-7; D unclear. This CDR3 region has 12 residues. Germline V gene lookup returns CDR1 SGHVS and CDR2 FNYEAQ. V was shortened by 5 bases and J by 6 bases, with 11 bases between the two germline ends. This chain's CDR3 is CASSSFRGEQYV. The DNA for the CDR3 is TGTGCCAGCAGCAGCTTCAGAGGCGAGCAGTACGTC.

In its sample, this clonotype was seen many times. The rearrangement joins TRBV5-5 to TRBJ2-3, with D perhaps being TRBD1 or TRBD2 (7 bases each). This CDR3 contains 15 residues. The ends were cut back, 2 bases at V and 5 bases at J, with 15 bases in the middle. CDR1 SGHKS and CDR2 YYEKEE come from the germline V gene (reference sequence). In nucleotides, the CDR3 is TGTGCCAGCAGCTTCCAGGGGGGGTGGGAAGATACGCAGTATTTT. Translating it yields CASSFQGGWEDTQYF. The full variable domain, its missing parts supplied by reference TRBV5-5 and TRBJ2-3, is DAGVTQSPTHLIKTRGQQVTLRCSPISGHKSVSWYQQVLGQGPQFIFQYYEKEERGRGNFPDRFSARQFPNYSSELNVNALLLGDSALYLCASSFQGGWEDTQYFGPGTRLTVL.

This clonotype has at least ten counts. The chain couples TRBV4-1 to TRBJ2-5; D perhaps matches TRBD2 (6 bases). Germline V gives CDR1 MGHRA, CDR2 YSYEKL. The CDR3 is 14 amino acids. Trimming removed 1 base at V and 5 bases at J, with 11 bases between. The CDR3 loop reads CASSQVGGLETQYF. The CDR3 DNA reads as TGCGCCAGCAGCCAAGTAGGAGGGTTGGAGACCCAGTACTTC.

This clonotype has at least ten counts. The rearrangement links TRBV7-2 to TRBJ1-1; 9 nucleotides agree with TRBD1. Unmatched junction bases numbered 6, after V lost 4 bases and J lost 0 bases. This CDR3 spans 16 amino acids. Germline values: CDR1 SGHTA, CDR2 FQGNSA. The CDR3 loop reads CASSWGQGGMNTEAFF. DNA of the CDR3: TGTGCCAGCAGCTGGGGACAGGGAGGGATGAACACTGAAGCTTTCTTT.

This clonotype occurred many times. The V and J genes are TRBV7-9 and TRBJ2-1; 8 positions match TRBD1. The CDR3 spans 15 residues. Germline CDR1 is SEHNR and CDR2 is FQNEAQ (reference sequence). The trim removed 5 bases at V and 5 bases at J, leaving 8 bases unmatched. This chain's CDR3 is CASSPSRDRNNEQFF. The CDR3 DNA is TGTGCCAGCAGCCCGTCCCGGGACAGGAACAATGAGCAGTTCTTC.

This clonotype was counted a few times. The V call is TRBV3-1, the J call TRBJ2-1, with 7 nucleotides matching TRBD1. Germline CDR1 reads LGHDT; CDR2 reads YNNKEL (reference sequence). This CDR3 has 16 residues. With V trimmed by 1 base and J by 1 base, 4 bases remained unmatched. The CDR3 region has the DNA TGTGCCAGCAGCCAAGCGACAGGGTGGTCCTACAATGAGCAGTTCTTC. It codes for CASSQATGWSYNEQFF.

Ten or more counts support this clonotype. The rearrangement links TRBV5-4 to TRBJ2-7; D call uncertain. The ends were cut back, 1 base at V and 6 bases at J, with 8 bases in the middle. This CDR3 spans 12 amino acids. In germline, CDR1 is SGHNT, CDR2 YYREEE (reference sequence). This CDR3 reads CASSLIGTEQYF. The CDR3 DNA reads as TGTGCCAGCAGCTTGATAGGAACCGAGCAGTACTTC.

This clonotype occurred many times. The chain combines TRBV9 with TRBJ2-7; D is possibly TRBD1 (5 bases). This CDR3 comprises 10 residues. Germline assignment: CDR1 SGDLS and CDR2 YYNGEE. V lost 6 bases, J lost 12 bases, and 13 bases lay in between. CDR3 in DNA: TGTGCCAGCACCCGCCAGGGTAGGTACGTC. Encoded protein: CASTRQGRYV.

The sample holds many counts of this clonotype. The chain combines TRBV27 with TRBJ2-5; D not certain. Trimming left V 3 bases short and J 1 base short, with 9 bases between. The CDR3 is 14 residues long. Germline-derived CDR1 and CDR2 are MNHEY and SMNVEV (reference sequence). The CDR3 sequence is CASSFLPLQETQYF. The CDR3 DNA reads as TGTGCCAGCAGTTTTCTTCCACTCCAAGAGACCCAGTACTTC.

This clonotype was counted only a few times. V usage is TRBV14 and J usage is TRBJ2-7; 7 nucleotides match TRBD1. Unmatched junction bases numbered 6, after V lost 1 base and J lost 0 bases. CDR1 SGHDN and CDR2 FVKESK come from the germline V gene. The CDR3 has 16 amino acids. DNA of the CDR3: TGTGCCAGCAGCCAAGGGCCGACAGGGATCTCCTACGAGCAGTACGTC. It yields the protein CASSQGPTGISYEQYV.

This clonotype was counted many times. The chain employs TRBV12-3 or TRBV12-4 and TRBJ1-1, with D unclear. CDR3 length equals 13 residues. The V end was cut by 1 base, the J end by 5 bases, with 8 bases between. The CDR3 bases are TGTGCCAGCAGTTTAGGCGGTAGGACTGAAGCTTTCTTT. Encoded protein: CASSLGGRTEAFF.

This clonotype was recorded at least ten times. CDR3 bases: TGTGCCATAACCGGGACAGCGGCTGGCTACACCTTC. Its protein product is CAITGTAAGYTF. The chain combines TRBV10-3 with TRBJ1-2; TRBD1 matches at 7 bases. This CDR3 contains 12 residues. V was clipped by 9 bases and J by 7 bases; unmatched bases: 8. Germline loops: CDR1 ENHRY, CDR2 SYGVKD.

This chain joins TRBV7-2 and TRBJ2-3; 10 bases fit TRBD2. V dropped 5 bases and J dropped 5; count of bases not matched to a gene: 7. The germline gives CDR1 SGHTA, CDR2 FQGNSA. CDR3 length equals 15 residues. The CDR3 protein is CASSVSGGAGDTQYF. CDR3 sequence (DNA): TGTGCCAGCAGCGTCAGCGGGGGGGCAGGAGATACGCAGTATTTT.

Many counts were recorded for this clonotype. The chain combines TRBV4-2 with TRBJ1-4; D unclear. Germline-derived CDR1 and CDR2 are LGHNA and YNFKEQ. Trimming cost V 2 bases and J 3 bases, with 10 bases left between them. This CDR3 is 15 amino acids long. CDR3 bases: TGTGCCAGCAGCCAACCTGGGCCGGCTAATGAAAAACTGTTTTTT. This translates into CASSQPGPANEKLFF.

This clonotype was observed many times. V usage is TRBV5-5 and J usage is TRBJ1-1, with D possibly TRBD1 on 6 matching bases. Looked up from germline, CDR1 is SGHKS and CDR2 is YYEKEE (reference sequence). V lost 1 base to trimming and J lost 4 bases, with 11 bases between them. The CDR3 runs 14 residues. The CDR3 loop reads CASSLWGLGTEAFF. The DNA of the CDR3 is TGTGCCAGCAGCTTGTGGGGGCTAGGCACTGAAGCTTTCTTT.

This clonotype was recorded at least ten times. This chain uses TRBV5-5 with TRBJ2-7; D is possibly TRBD1 (6 bases). V was pared by 2 bases and J by 6 bases, with 12 bases between. Germline values: CDR1 SGHKS, CDR2 YYEKEE (reference sequence). This CDR3 contains 13 residues. The CDR3 DNA follows: TGTGCCAGCAGCTTCCAGGGGCCCTCCGAGCAGTACGTC. It yields the protein CASSFQGPSEQYV.

This clonotype was seen repeatedly, ten times or more. The rearrangement links TRBV5-5 to TRBJ1-1; D is unresolved. The CDR3 spans 16 residues. Trimming removed 2 bases from V and 0 bases from J, with 14 bases in between. Germline V CDR1 and CDR2: SGHKS, YYEKEE (reference sequence). The CDR3, as DNA: TGTGCCAGCAGCTTTTTCCATGCAGGATTGAACACTGAAGCTTTCTTT. Amino acids: CASSFFHAGLNTEAFF.

This clonotype was seen ten or more times. This sequence joins TRBV7-2 and TRBJ2-6; 7 nucleotides align to TRBD1. The V segment lost 6 bases and the J segment 1 base; nucleotides outside the gene matches: 15. CDR1 and CDR2 from the germline V gene are SGHTA and FQGNSA. The CDR3 is 19 residues long. As DNA, the CDR3 is TGTGCCAGCAGAAGGTATCGGGACAGATCTTATTCTGGGGCCAACGTCCTGACTTTC. Translating it yields CASRRYRDRSYSGANVLTF.